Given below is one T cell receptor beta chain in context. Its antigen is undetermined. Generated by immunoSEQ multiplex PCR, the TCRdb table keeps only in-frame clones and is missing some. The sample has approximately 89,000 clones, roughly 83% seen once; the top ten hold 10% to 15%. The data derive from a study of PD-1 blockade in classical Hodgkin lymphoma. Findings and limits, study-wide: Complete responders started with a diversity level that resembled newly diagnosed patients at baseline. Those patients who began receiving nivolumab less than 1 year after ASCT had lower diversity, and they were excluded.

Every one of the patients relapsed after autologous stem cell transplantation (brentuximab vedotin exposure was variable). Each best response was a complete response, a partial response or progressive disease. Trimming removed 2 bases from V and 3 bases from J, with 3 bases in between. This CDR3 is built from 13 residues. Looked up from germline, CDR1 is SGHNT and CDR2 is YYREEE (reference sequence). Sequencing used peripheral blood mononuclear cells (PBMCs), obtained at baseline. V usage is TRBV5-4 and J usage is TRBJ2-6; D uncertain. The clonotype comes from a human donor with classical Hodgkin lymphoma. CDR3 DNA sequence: TGTGCCAGCAGCTTTGATGGGGCCAACGTCCTGACTTTC. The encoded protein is CASSFDGANVLTF.